What follows are 20 T cell receptor beta chains derived from one specimen sequenced in a study of cytomegalovirus exposure and HLA in healthy donors. PCR amplification relied on 60 Vbeta primers (plus 13 Jbeta primers). Method: immunoSEQ multiplex PCR; TCRdb's copy keeps in-frame clones and lacks some. Altogether about 130,000 clones are present, more than 75% being singletons, with the ten largest covering about 13%. Sequences were obtained from PBMCs. These receptors came from a woman aged 60-70 years in good health and CMV-seropositive.

The genes are TRBV5-1 and TRBJ2-3, with D perhaps matching TRBD2 (6 bases). V gave up 2 bases and J gave up 3 bases, with 10 bases separating them. The CDR3 contains 14 residues. Germline CDR1 and CDR2: SGHRS and YFSETQ. This CDR3 is CASSFRERTDTQYF. As DNA, the CDR3 is TGCGCCAGCAGCTTCCGGGAGAGGACAGATACGCAGTATTTT. The variable domain in full, with the rest retrieved from reference TRBV5-1 and TRBJ2-3, is KAGVTQTPRYLIKTRGQQVTLSCSPISGHRSVSWYQQTPGQGLQFLFEYFSETQRNKGNFPGRFSGRQFSNSRSEMNVSTLELGDSALYLCASSFRERTDTQYFGPGTRLTVL.

This rearrangement joins TRBV27 to TRBJ1-4, with TRBD1 matching over 8 bases. CDR3 size: 14 residues. The V and J ends lost 6 bases and 0 bases, in that order; junction bases with no gene match: 0. Germline CDR1 and CDR2: MNHEY and SMNVEV (reference sequence). The CDR3: CASRGQATNEKLFF. CDR3 in DNA: TGTGCCAGCAGGGGACAGGCAACTAATGAAAAACTGTTTTTT.

The V gene is TRBV15, the J gene TRBJ1-2; the D gene is possibly TRBD1 (5 bases). Between the trimmed V and J ends, which lost 1 base and 7 bases, there was a span of 19 bases. The germline V gene has CDR1 LNHNV and CDR2 YYDKDF (reference sequence). The CDR3 spans 16 residues. The CDR3 region is CATSRGFAERGLGYTF. CDR3 DNA: TGTGCCACCAGCAGAGGGTTTGCAGAAAGGGGACTTGGCTACACCTTC.

The chain joins TRBV6-5 to TRBJ2-7; 9 nucleotides match TRBD1. CDR3 length: 15 residues. Unmatched junction bases numbered 7, after V lost 5 bases and J lost 2 bases. CDR1 is MNHEY, CDR2 SVGAGI, per germline. The CDR3 DNA reads TGTGCCAGCAGTCACGCACAGGGGGCTCCCTACGAGCAGTACTTC. It codes for CASSHAQGAPYEQYF.

The rearrangement joins TRBV5-1 to TRBJ2-2, with no clear D. The germline gives CDR1 SGHRS, CDR2 YFSETQ. The CDR3 covers 13 residues. The germline V and J ends were trimmed by 1 base and 3 bases, with 4 bases remaining between them. CDR3 loop: CASSLSDTGELFF. The CDR3 DNA reads TGCGCCAGCAGCTTGTCCGACACCGGGGAGCTGTTTTTT.

CDR3 in amino acids: CASKYQGGITDTQYF. The CDR3 DNA is TGTGCCAGCAAGTATCAGGGAGGGATCACAGATACGCAGTATTTT. V is TRBV6-1 and J is TRBJ2-3, with 7 bases aligning to TRBD2. The CDR3 length is 15 residues. Germline assignment: CDR1 MNHNS and CDR2 SASEGT. The ends lost 7 bases at V and 2 bases at J; junction bases unmatched: 9.

J is TRBJ1-2 and V is TRBV6-5; D possibly corresponds to TRBD1 (5 bases). In germline, CDR1 is MNHEY, CDR2 SVGAGI. V was pared by 4 bases and J by 5 bases, with 17 bases between. The CDR3 is 15 amino acids. The CDR3 here is CASSFDSDGFYGYTF. CDR3 nucleotides: TGTGCCAGCAGTTTTGACAGTGACGGTTTTTATGGCTACACCTTC.

The chain has TRBV7-7 and TRBJ2-2; D gene uncertain. The CDR3 runs 16 residues. Trimming cost V 1 base and J 4 bases, with 13 bases left between them. Germline V CDR1 and CDR2: SSHAT, FNYEAQ (reference sequence). CDR3 nucleotide sequence: TGTGCCAGCAGCTTAGGCGGAAGCCCCTCCACCGGGGAGCTGTTTTTT. This translates into CASSLGGSPSTGELFF.

The chain carries TRBV29-1 and TRBJ2-7, with TRBD2 matching 11 bases. The CDR3 consists of 13 residues. The trim removed 4 bases at V and 4 bases at J, leaving 3 bases unmatched. Germline CDR1 SQVTM, CDR2 ANQGSEA. The DNA for the CDR3 is TGCAGCGTTGTCGCTAGCGGGAGGTACGAGCAGTACTTC. Translated: CSVVASGRYEQYF.

This clone turned up a few times. The chain combines TRBV11-2 with TRBJ1-2; a weak D match, TRBD1 (5 bases). CDR1 and CDR2 from the germline V gene are SGHAT and FQNNGV. The V and J ends lost 6 bases and 4 bases respectively, with 12 bases between them. This CDR3 has 13 residues. The CDR3 region has the DNA TGTGCCAGCAGTTCTCGACAGTCCTATGGCTACACCTTC. Amino acid sequence: CASSSRQSYGYTF.

Comment on this clone: At one boundary the junction diverges from the germline segment, which might be a read error. The sample carries other DNA sequences with the same CDR3. The chain recombines TRBV11-3 with TRBJ1-1, with 9 bases that match TRBD1. Germline assignment: CDR1 SGHNT and CDR2 YENEEA. CDR3 length: 15 residues. CDR3 bases: TGTGCCAGTAGCTTAGGACAGGGGACGAACACTGAAGCTTTCTTT. Its translation is CASSLGQGTNTEAFF.

This CDR3 reads CASSPTGIGSETQYF. As DNA, the CDR3 is TGTGCCAGCAGCCCGACCGGGATCGGGTCTGAGACCCAGTACTTC. The chain is built from TRBV4-2 and TRBJ2-5; maybe TRBD2 (5 bases). Germline V gives CDR1 LGHNA, CDR2 YNFKEQ. The CDR3 runs 15 residues. Trimming pared 4 bases from V and 5 bases from J, leaving 17 bases between.

This chain uses TRBV9 with TRBJ2-7, with TRBD1 identical over 7 bases. Germline V gene data show CDR1 as SGDLS and CDR2 as YYNGEE. The junction had 15 bases not matched to a gene; V was cut back by 3 bases and J by 6 bases. This CDR3 contains 16 residues. The CDR3, as DNA: TGTGCCAGCAGCGGACGCGAAGGGGGCTCCCACGGCGAGCAGTACTTC. Translating it yields CASSGREGGSHGEQYF.

This clone was counted only a few times. The V gene is TRBV18, the J gene TRBJ2-3, with D unresolved. Germline V gene data show CDR1 as KGHSH and CDR2 as LQKENI. The CDR3 consists of 15 residues. V lost 5 bases and J 0 bases, leaving 12 bases between the germline ends. CDR3 nucleotide sequence: TGTGCCAGCTCAGTTACAGCCCATAGCACAGATACGCAGTATTTT. Translated, it gives CASSVTAHSTDTQYF. Full variable domain (outside the CDR3, taken from reference TRBV18 and TRBJ2-3): NAGVMQNPRHLVRRRGQEARLRCSPMKGHSHVYWYRQLPEEGLKFMVYLQKENIIDESGMPKERFSAEFPKEGPSILRIQQVVRGDSAAYFCASSVTAHSTDTQYFGPGTRLTVL.

The chain joins TRBV19 to TRBJ2-2; 9 positions match TRBD1. The CDR3 totals 17 residues. The germline CDR1 and CDR2 sequences are LNHDA and SQIVND (reference sequence). J lost 2 bases, V lost 1 base, and 5 bases had no gene match. The CDR3 nucleotides are TGTGCCAGTAGTATAGGTCCGACAGGGGGAAACACCGGGGAGCTGTTTTTT. Its translation: CASSIGPTGGNTGELFF.

This clone occurred a few times. The chain uses TRBV6-5 and TRBJ1-2; TRBD1 matches at 8 bases. Germline V CDR1 and CDR2: MNHEY, SVGAGI. Unmatched junction bases numbered 3, after V lost 5 bases and J lost 1 base. The CDR3 spans 14 residues. CDR3 coding DNA: TGTGCCAGCAGTCCTACAGGGGGTAACTATGGCTACACCTTC. Amino acids: CASSPTGGNYGYTF.

This chain uses TRBV7-9 with TRBJ1-5; 9 bases agree with TRBD1. The CDR3 runs 16 residues. The J segment lost 5 bases and the V segment lost 5 bases, leaving 10 bases of the junction unmatched. Germline-derived CDR1 and CDR2 are SEHNR and FQNEAQ (reference sequence). CDR3 amino acids: CASSTTGGPIDQPQHF. CDR3 sequence (DNA): TGTGCCAGCAGCACTACAGGGGGCCCTATCGATCAGCCCCAGCATTTT.

The CDR3 protein is CASSPSGAWSYEQYF. CDR3 in DNA: TGCGCCAGCAGCCCATCTGGGGCCTGGTCCTACGAGCAGTACTTC. This rearrangement joins TRBV4-1 to TRBJ2-5; D perhaps matches TRBD1 (5 bases). The end of the DNA is better explained by TRBJ2-7, so the J call may be wrong. The CDR3 is made up of 15 amino acids. Germline V gives CDR1 MGHRA, CDR2 YSYEKL.

The chain combines TRBV13 with TRBJ2-3, with D possibly being TRBD2 (6 bases). This CDR3 contains 15 residues. The germline gives CDR1 PRHDT, CDR2 FYEKMQ (reference sequence). Between the trimmed V and J ends, which lost 5 bases and 0 bases, there was a span of 12 bases. The CDR3: CASSGGEPSTDTQYF. The CDR3 region has the DNA TGTGCCAGCAGCGGAGGGGAACCTAGCACAGATACGCAGTATTTT.

This rearrangement joins TRBV7-2 to TRBJ1-1; D not resolved. Germline CDR1 SGHTA, CDR2 FQGNSA. Between the trimmed V and J ends, which lost 5 bases and 1 base, there was a span of 5 bases. CDR3 size: 12 residues. In nucleotides, the CDR3 is TGTGCCAGCAGCCCCAGGAACACTGAAGCTTTCTTT. Protein sequence: CASSPRNTEAFF.